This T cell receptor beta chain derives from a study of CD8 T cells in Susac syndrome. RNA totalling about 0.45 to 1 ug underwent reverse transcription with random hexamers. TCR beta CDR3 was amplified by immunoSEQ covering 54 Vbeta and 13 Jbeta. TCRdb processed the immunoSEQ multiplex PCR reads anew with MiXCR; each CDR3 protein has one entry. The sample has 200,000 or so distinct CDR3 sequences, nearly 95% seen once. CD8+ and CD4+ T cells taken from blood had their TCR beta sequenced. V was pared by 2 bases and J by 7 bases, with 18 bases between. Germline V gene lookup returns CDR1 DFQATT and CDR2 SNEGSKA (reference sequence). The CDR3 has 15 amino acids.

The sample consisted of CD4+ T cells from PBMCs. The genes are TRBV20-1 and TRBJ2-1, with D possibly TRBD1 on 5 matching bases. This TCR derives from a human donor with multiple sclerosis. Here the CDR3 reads CSARTSRALGNEQFF. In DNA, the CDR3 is TGCAGTGCTAGAACGAGCAGGGCGCTAGGAAATGAGCAGTTCTTC.